This TCR beta chain was retrieved from a study of radiotherapy plus CTLA-4 blockade in lung cancer. Study at large: The study recorded objective responses in 15% to 20% of patients and disease control in around 33%. Findings and caveats of the study: Interferon-beta, together with early blood T cell clone dynamics, reportedly best predicted response. After treatment with radiotherapy plus ipilimumab, TCR clones that came from the tumor expanded in blood.

Sequencing used immunoSEQ multiplex PCR; TCRdb keeps in-frame clones, though not all of them. Among roughly 51,000 clones listed, approximately 86% were seen once. Note on this clone: The target antigen is unknown.

Material: peripheral blood, obtained from a patient treated with radiotherapy plus ipilimumab. The sequence came from a human donor with non-small cell lung cancer that progressed on radiotherapy plus ipilimumab. Some clones in this sample may be carry-over from other donors' samples.

The CDR3 DNA reads as TGTGCCAGCAGCTTAAGCGGACTAGCGGGGGGGCTTGGGGCCAACGTCCTGACTTTC. Its translation: CASSLSGLAGGLGANVLTF. The V call is TRBV7-3, the J call TRBJ2-6, with 15 nucleotides matching TRBD2. Germline CDR1 reads SGHTA; CDR2 reads FQGTGA. The CDR3 is 19 amino acids. V trimming: 1 base; J trimming: 3 bases; junction bases outside the gene matches: 4.